The TCR beta chain described here comes from a study of T-cell memory formation after mild COVID-19. TCRdb reprocessed the 5' RACE reads via MiXCR and lists one record per CDR3 protein. In the table there are under 300,000 distinct CDR3 sequences, 8.5% to 9.5% of which are singletons. Germline loops: CDR1 KGHDR, CDR2 SFDVKD. V shed 1 base and J shed 7 bases, with 5 bases lying between them. The CDR3 is 12 residues long. This sequence originates from a man aged 18 to 29 who had mild COVID-19 (a few samples of this study predate the infection). Cell type and time point are not known. The sample was PBMCs or a T cell subset sorted from them (not recorded which). J is TRBJ2-3 and V is TRBV24-1; D is unclear. The CDR3 DNA sequence: TGTGCCACCAGTGATTTCACCTATACGCAGTATTTT. Protein: CATSDFTYTQYF.